A single sample gave rise to the 7 T cell receptor beta chains below, sequenced in a study of blood T cell repertoires in COVID-19 (dated by TCRdb to about 2020). The library was obtained by the immunoSEQ multiplex PCR assay. The source is immuneACCESS, and TCRdb retained only in-frame sequences with V and J called. Part of the clones is not carried over; for the studies checked, unresolved V genes explain less than half of this, and the remainder is unexplained. The sample records some 350,000 clones, around 91% of which are singletons. 5% to 8.5% of the sample is taken by the ten largest. The sample taken for sequencing was peripheral blood. These receptors originate from a young man with active or convalescent COVID-19.

This clone was seen a single time. V and J are TRBV6-2 or TRBV6-3 and TRBJ1-2; D is unresolved. Germline CDR1 MNHEY, CDR2 SVGEGT. This CDR3 is 13 amino acids long. V lost 4 bases to trimming and J lost 2 bases, with 8 bases between them. The CDR3 reads CASSSGGNYGYTF. CDR3 sequence (DNA): TGTGCCAGCAGTTCCGGAGGGAACTATGGCTACACCTTC.

A few counts support this clone. This sample includes further DNA sequences coding for the same CDR3. V and J are TRBV5-1 and TRBJ1-1, with D possibly TRBD1 on 6 matching bases. With 0 bases removed from V and 4 bases from J, the gap between germline ends came to 7 bases. The CDR3 sequence is 13 residues long. Germline CDR1 is SGHRS and CDR2 is YFSETQ. The CDR3 region has the DNA TGCGCCAGCAGCTTGGGAGGGGGCACTGAAGCTTTCTTT. Translation: CASSLGGGTEAFF.

This clone was recorded once. The V gene is TRBV5-1, the J gene TRBJ1-5, with D tentatively TRBD1 (6 bases). V was trimmed by 2 bases and J by 0 bases, leaving 9 bases between them. The germline V gene encodes CDR1 SGHRS and CDR2 YFSETQ. This CDR3 is 15 amino acids long. CDR3 nucleotide sequence: TGCGCCAGCAGCTTCGGACAGAATAGCAATCAGCCCCAGCATTTT. Translation: CASSFGQNSNQPQHF. Variable domain in full (rest from reference TRBV5-1 and TRBJ1-5): KAGVTQTPRYLIKTRGQQVTLSCSPISGHRSVSWYQQTPGQGLQFLFEYFSETQRNKGNFPGRFSGRQFSNSRSEMNVSTLELGDSALYLCASSFGQNSNQPQHFGDGTRLSIL.

The chain joins TRBV15 to TRBJ2-7; perhaps TRBD1 as D (6 bases). Germline V lookup: CDR1 LNHNV, CDR2 YYDKDF (reference sequence). The CDR3 spans 18 residues. Trimming took 0 bases from V and 1 from J, leaving 19 bases between them. The CDR3 is CATSRDFSQGKFSYEQYF. The CDR3, as DNA: TGTGCCACCAGCAGAGATTTTTCCCAGGGGAAATTTTCCTACGAGCAGTACTTC.

The chain has TRBV6-5 and TRBJ1-2, with TRBD1 matching 7 bases. Trimming cost V 6 bases and J 6 bases; bases outside gene matches: 4. The CDR3 has 12 residues. Germline assignment: CDR1 MNHEY and CDR2 SVGAGI. CDR3 coding DNA: TGTGCCAGCAGCCCCGGGACAGATGGCTACACCTTC. Translating it yields CASSPGTDGYTF.

The chain joins TRBV25-1 to TRBJ1-1; TRBD1 is a possible D gene (6 bases). The CDR3 runs to 13 residues. The V and J ends lost 6 bases and 6 bases respectively, with 14 bases between them. The germline V gene encodes CDR1 MGHDK and CDR2 SYGVNS. CDR3 nucleotides: TGTGCCAGCAGACAACAGGGTTTCGCTGAAGCTTTCTTT. Protein product: CASRQQGFAEAFF.

The chain carries TRBV9 and TRBJ1-5; 9 nucleotides match TRBD1. The V gene's germline CDR1 is SGDLS and CDR2 YYNGEE. V dropped 3 bases and J dropped 3; count of bases not matched to a gene: 4. This CDR3 spans 15 amino acids. CDR3 sequence: CASSAWDRVNQPQHF. CDR3 nucleotides: TGTGCCAGCAGCGCGTGGGACAGGGTCAATCAGCCCCAGCATTTT.